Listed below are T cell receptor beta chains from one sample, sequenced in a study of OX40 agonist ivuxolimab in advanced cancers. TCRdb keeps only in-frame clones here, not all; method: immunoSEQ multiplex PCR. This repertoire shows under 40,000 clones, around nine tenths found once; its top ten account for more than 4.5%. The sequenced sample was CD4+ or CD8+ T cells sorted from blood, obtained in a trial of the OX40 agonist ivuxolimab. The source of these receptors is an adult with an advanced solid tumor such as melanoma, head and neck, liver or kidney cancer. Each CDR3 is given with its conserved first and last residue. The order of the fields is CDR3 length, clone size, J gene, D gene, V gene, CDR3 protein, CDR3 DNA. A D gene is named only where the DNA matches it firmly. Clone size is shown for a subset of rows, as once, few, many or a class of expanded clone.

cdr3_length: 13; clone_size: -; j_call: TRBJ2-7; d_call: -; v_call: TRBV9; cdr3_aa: CASSPAGSYEQYF; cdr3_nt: TGTGCCAGCAGCCCTGCAGGCTCCTACGAGCAGTACTTC
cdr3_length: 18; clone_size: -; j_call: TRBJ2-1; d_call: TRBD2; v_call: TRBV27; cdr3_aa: CASSLTVVLAVQYNEQFF; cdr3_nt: TGTGCCAGCAGTTTAACGGTGGTGCTAGCGGTACAGTACAATGAGCAGTTCTTC
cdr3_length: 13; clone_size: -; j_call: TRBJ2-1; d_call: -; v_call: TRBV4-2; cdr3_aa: CASSRGSHNEQFF; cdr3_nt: TGTGCCAGCAGCCGGGGTTCCCACAATGAGCAGTTCTTC
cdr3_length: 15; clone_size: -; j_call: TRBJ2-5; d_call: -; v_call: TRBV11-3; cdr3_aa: CASSLTNTPKRTQYF; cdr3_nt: TGTGCCAGCAGCTTAACCAATACCCCCAAAAGGACCCAGTACTTC
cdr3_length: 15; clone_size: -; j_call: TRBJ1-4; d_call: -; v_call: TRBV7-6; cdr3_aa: CASSLRGARNEKLFF; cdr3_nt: TGTGCCAGCAGCTTGCGGGGGGCCCGTAATGAAAAACTGTTTTTT
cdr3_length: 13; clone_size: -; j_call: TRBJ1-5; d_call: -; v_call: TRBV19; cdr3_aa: CASTLAFNQPQHF; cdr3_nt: TGTGCCAGTACCCTTGCGTTCAATCAGCCCCAGCATTTT
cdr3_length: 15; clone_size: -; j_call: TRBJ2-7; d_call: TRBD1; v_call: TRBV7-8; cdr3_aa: CASSLMGRGSGEQYF; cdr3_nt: TGTGCCAGCAGCTTAATGGGCAGGGGGTCGGGGGAGCAGTACTTC
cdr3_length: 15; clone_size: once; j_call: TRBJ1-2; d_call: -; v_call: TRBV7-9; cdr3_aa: CASSSPWTADYGYTF; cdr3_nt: TGTGCCAGCAGCTCCCCCTGGACAGCAGACTATGGCTACACCTTC
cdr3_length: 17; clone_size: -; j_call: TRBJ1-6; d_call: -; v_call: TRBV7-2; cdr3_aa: CASSLLFPLTYNSPLHF; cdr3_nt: TGTGCCAGCAGCTTACTCTTTCCTCTAACTTATAATTCACCCCTCCACTTT
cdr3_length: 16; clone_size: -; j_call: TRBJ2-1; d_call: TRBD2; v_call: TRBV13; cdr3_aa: CASSTLADQSYNEQFF; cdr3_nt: TGTGCCAGCAGCACACTAGCGGATCAATCCTACAATGAGCAGTTCTTC
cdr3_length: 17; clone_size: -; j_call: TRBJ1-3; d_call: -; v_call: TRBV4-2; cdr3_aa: CASSQDMRGPSGNTIYF; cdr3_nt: TGTGCCAGCAGCCAAGATATGCGGGGCCCGTCTGGAAACACCATATATTTT
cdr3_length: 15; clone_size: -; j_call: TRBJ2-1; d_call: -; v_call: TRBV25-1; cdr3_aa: CASSESGRLLNEQFF; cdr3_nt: TGTGCCAGCAGTGAATCCGGGCGGTTACTCAATGAGCAGTTCTTC
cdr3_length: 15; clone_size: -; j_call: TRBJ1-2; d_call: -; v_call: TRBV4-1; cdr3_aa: CASSQDNSLLYGYTF; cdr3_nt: TGCGCCAGCAGCCAAGACAACTCACTACTCTATGGCTACACCTTC
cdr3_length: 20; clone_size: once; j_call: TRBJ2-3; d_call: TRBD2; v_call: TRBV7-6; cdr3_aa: CASSLYPPRLAGGPTDTQYF; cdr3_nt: TGTGCCAGCAGCTTATATCCCCCAAGGCTAGCGGGGGGGCCCACAGATACGCAGTATTTT
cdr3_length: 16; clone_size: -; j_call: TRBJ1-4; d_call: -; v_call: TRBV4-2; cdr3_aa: CASSDLMRGRDEKLFF; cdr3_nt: TGTGCCAGCAGCGACCTCATGAGGGGCCGGGATGAAAAACTGTTTTTT
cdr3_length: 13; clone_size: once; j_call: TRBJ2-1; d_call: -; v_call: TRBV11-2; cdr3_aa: CASSSQGPNEQFF; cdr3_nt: TGTGCCAGCAGCTCCCAAGGTCCCAATGAGCAGTTCTTC
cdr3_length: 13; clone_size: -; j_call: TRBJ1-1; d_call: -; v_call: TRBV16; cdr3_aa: CASTREVNTEVFF; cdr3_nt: TGTGCCAGTACCCGTGAGGTGAACACTGAAGTTTTCTTT